One and the same sample provided the 28 T cell receptor beta chains below, sequenced in a study of T cell responses to AZD1222 COVID-19 vaccine. Only in-frame clones appear in the TCRdb table, and some are missing; sequencing was by immunoSEQ multiplex PCR. This table holds 120,000 to 150,000 clones, 88% found once. The sample consisted of peripheral blood, taken on day 0 of AZD1222 vaccination. These receptor sequences come from an adult in good health.

The chain employs TRBV3-1 (or the pseudogene TRBV3-2) and TRBJ1-6, with D possibly TRBD1 on 6 matching bases. CDR1 LGHDT and CDR2 YNNKEL come from the germline V gene (reference sequence). CDR3 length: 14 amino acids. V lost 4 bases and J lost 6, with 10 bases in between. The DNA of the CDR3 is TGTGCCAGCAGCCGAGGGGGAAGTAATTCACCCCTCCACTTT. Translation: CASSRGGSNSPLHF.

This chain uses TRBV30 with TRBJ2-1; D not certain. V lost 3 bases and J lost 0, with 12 bases in between. Germline V lookup: CDR1 GTSNPN, CDR2 SVGIG (reference sequence). The CDR3 extends over 15 amino acids. Here the CDR3 DNA reads TGTGCCTGGAGCCCCCTTCGGAGCTCCTACAATGAGCAGTTCTTC. Amino acid sequence: CAWSPLRSSYNEQFF.

J is TRBJ1-5 and V is TRBV28; no reliable D call. The CDR3 has 12 amino acids. Trimming pared 6 bases from V and 8 bases from J, leaving 11 bases between. CDR1 MDHEN and CDR2 SYDVKM come from the germline V gene. The CDR3 protein is CASRVSGKPQHF. CDR3 DNA: TGTGCCAGCAGGGTAAGTGGAAAGCCCCAGCATTTT.

This clone showed up just once. The rearrangement uses TRBV19 and TRBJ1-5, with a weak D call TRBD1 (5 bases). Germline CDR1 reads LNHDA; CDR2 reads SQIVND (reference sequence). The CDR3 extends over 14 amino acids. V dropped 8 bases and J dropped 6 bases, with 17 bases sitting between them. DNA of the CDR3: TGTGCCAGTGGGGACGGGTCCTGGGGTCAGCCCCAGCATTTT. Protein product: CASGDGSWGQPQHF.

The sample holds a few counts of this clone. This chain connects TRBV30 to TRBJ1-1, with D unclear. Germline V gives CDR1 GTSNPN, CDR2 SVGIG (reference sequence). The ends were cut back, 2 bases at V and 7 bases at J, with 8 bases in the middle. The CDR3 is 11 amino acids. The chain's CDR3 is CAWSPTHEAFF. Written as DNA, the CDR3 is TGTGCCTGGAGTCCGACCCATGAAGCTTTCTTT.

This chain connects TRBV5-6 to TRBJ1-1, with 10 bases aligning to TRBD1. V lost 4 bases, J lost 2 bases, and 8 bases stayed unmatched. The CDR3 covers 16 residues. Per the germline V gene, CDR1 is SGHDT and CDR2 is YYEEEE. The CDR3 loop is CASSVPGTGANTEAFF. The DNA of the CDR3 is TGTGCCAGCAGCGTTCCCGGGACAGGGGCCAACACTGAAGCTTTCTTT.

The CDR3 coding sequence is TGTGCCAGCAGTTTTCAACGGGTTAAAGCTTTCTTT. Protein: CASSFQRVKAFF. The chain combines TRBV28 with TRBJ1-1; no definite D call. V shed 3 bases and J shed 9 bases, with 11 bases lying between them. CDR1 MDHEN and CDR2 SYDVKM come from the germline V gene. The CDR3 contains 12 residues.

The chain carries TRBV18 and TRBJ2-7, with TRBD1 as a possible D gene (6 bases). V was shortened by 3 bases and J by 0 bases, with 9 bases between the two germline ends. This CDR3 spans 14 amino acids. The germline V gene has CDR1 KGHSH and CDR2 LQKENI. The chain's CDR3 is CASSPGQYSYEQYF. In DNA form, the CDR3 reads TGTGCCAGCTCACCGGGACAATACTCCTACGAGCAGTACTTC.

This clone turned up a few times. The rearrangement uses TRBV24-1 and TRBJ2-2, with TRBD2 identical over 9 bases. Per germline, CDR1 KGHDR and CDR2 SFDVKD. With 5 bases clipped from V and 6 bases from J, the junction kept 18 bases outside the gene matches. The CDR3 runs 19 residues. The DNA of the CDR3 is TGTGCCACCAGTGGACACCTCCTCGGGCGGGAGGGCCATCCCGGGGAGCTGTTTTTT. Protein sequence: CATSGHLLGREGHPGELFF.

V and J are TRBV28 and TRBJ1-2; D may be TRBD1 (5 bases). The CDR3 runs to 13 residues. The germline CDR1 and CDR2 sequences are MDHEN and SYDVKM. Trimming took 5 bases from V and 8 from J, leaving 15 bases between them. The CDR3 spells CASSPGGGRGYTF. The CDR3, as DNA: TGTGCCAGCAGTCCCGGGGGGGGAAGAGGCTACACCTTC.

The genes are TRBV6-5 and TRBJ2-1; no reliable D call. The germline gives CDR1 MNHEY, CDR2 SVGAGI. This CDR3 is built from 15 residues. Trimming removed 6 bases at V and 0 bases at J, with 12 bases between. The CDR3 sequence: CASRADTSSYNEQFF. For the CDR3, the DNA is TGTGCCAGCAGGGCAGACACCAGCTCCTACAATGAGCAGTTCTTC.

The genes are TRBV9 and TRBJ2-1; 10 nucleotides line up with TRBD2. The germline V gene encodes CDR1 SGDLS and CDR2 YYNGEE. The CDR3 spans 16 residues. J gave up 5 bases and V 0 bases, and 5 bases lay outside the gene matches. For the CDR3, the DNA is TGTGCCAGCAGCGTAGTAGCAGGACTAGCGGACAATGAGCAGTTCTTC. It translates to CASSVVAGLADNEQFF.

The sample holds one count of this clone. The genes are TRBV25-1 and TRBJ2-5, with D tentatively TRBD2 (6 bases). This CDR3 comprises 14 residues. V dropped 6 bases and J dropped 4 bases, with 15 bases sitting between them. Germline V gene sequence: CDR1 MGHDK, CDR2 SYGVNS. The CDR3 reads CASRGVGTGETQYF. The CDR3 DNA is TGTGCCAGCAGGGGGGTGGGGACTGGAGAGACCCAGTACTTC.

CDR3 protein: CASSSEGQVNEKLFF. For the CDR3, the DNA is TGTGCCAGCAGCAGCGAGGGACAGGTTAATGAAAAACTGTTTTTT. The chain is built from TRBV11-3 and TRBJ1-4; 8 bases map to TRBD1. V was pared by 5 bases and J by 4 bases, with 6 bases of the junction left unmatched. Germline V gene lookup returns CDR1 SGHNT and CDR2 YENEEA. The CDR3 is 15 amino acids.

This clone was picked up one time. The chain links TRBV10-2 to TRBJ1-4; maybe TRBD1 (5 bases). V dropped 6 bases and J dropped 5 bases, with 13 bases sitting between them. This CDR3 contains 14 residues. In germline, CDR1 is WSHSY, CDR2 SAAADI. The CDR3 DNA reads TGCGCCAGCAGCTATGGGGGGGGGAATGAAAAACTGTTTTTT. It specifies CASSYGGGNEKLFF.

V and J are TRBV2 and TRBJ1-1; D unresolved. The germline V gene has CDR1 SNHLY and CDR2 FYNNEI. The length of the CDR3 is 15 residues. V was pared by 4 bases and J by 2 bases, with 14 bases between. DNA of the CDR3: TGTGCCAGCAGTGGGCCACTTGGGGATAACACTGAAGCTTTCTTT. Translating gives CASSGPLGDNTEAFF.

This sequence joins TRBV3-1 (or the pseudogene TRBV3-2) and TRBJ1-2, with TRBD1 identical over 9 bases. The CDR3 spans 14 residues. V was pared by 4 bases and J by 7 bases, with 7 bases of the junction left unmatched. Germline V CDR1 and CDR2: LGHDT, YNNKEL (reference sequence). DNA for the CDR3: TGTGCCAGCAGCCGCGGACAGGGGAGTTTTGGCTACACCTTC. Protein: CASSRGQGSFGYTF.

The V call is TRBV19, the J call TRBJ2-3, with 9 bases aligning to TRBD1. V lost 10 bases, J lost 3 bases, and 8 bases stayed unmatched. The germline V gene encodes CDR1 LNHDA and CDR2 SQIVND (reference sequence). This CDR3 has 14 amino acids. The CDR3 spells CATSQGARTDTQYF. Here the CDR3 DNA reads TGTGCCACCTCACAGGGGGCGAGGACAGATACGCAGTATTTT. The whole variable domain, filled in from reference TRBV19 and TRBJ2-3, reads DGGITQSPKYLFRKEGQNVTLSCEQNLNHDAMYWYRQDPGQGLRLIYYSQIVNDFQKGDIAEGYSVSREKKESFPLTVTSAQKNPTAFYLCATSQGARTDTQYFGPGTRLTVL.

This clone was found a few times. The V and J genes are TRBV28 and TRBJ2-1, with 9 bases that match TRBD2. CDR3 size: 14 residues. CDR1 is MDHEN, CDR2 SYDVKM, per germline. V dropped 5 bases and J dropped 15; count of bases not matched to a gene: 14. CDR3 amino acids: CASSAPTALAGLFF. DNA for the CDR3: TGTGCCAGCAGTGCCCCGACGGCTCTAGCGGGGCTGTTCTTC.

This chain joins TRBV7-8 and TRBJ1-4; the D is unclear. With 5 bases removed from V and 0 bases from J, the gap between germline ends came to 10 bases. This CDR3 spans 15 amino acids. CDR1 and CDR2 (germline): SGHVS, FQNEAQ. CDR3 sequence (DNA): TGTGCCAGCAGCGACATAGCTGCAACTAATGAAAAACTGTTTTTT. It specifies CASSDIAATNEKLFF.

The CDR3 region has the DNA TGCAGTGCTAGTAAGGCGGGAGGGCAGGACAAGACCCAGTACTTC. Its protein is CSASKAGGQDKTQYF. This sequence joins TRBV20-1 and TRBJ2-5; 9 bases fit TRBD2. In germline, CDR1 is DFQATT, CDR2 SNEGSKA (reference sequence). The junction had 11 bases not matched to a gene; V was cut back by 3 bases and J by 6 bases. The CDR3 consists of 15 residues.

This rearrangement joins TRBV7-2 to TRBJ1-1, with 7 bases lining up with TRBD1. V trimming: 5 bases; J trimming: 0 bases; junction bases outside the gene matches: 6. This CDR3 spans 15 amino acids. CDR1 and CDR2 (germline): SGHTA, FQGNSA. CDR3 nucleotides: TGTGCCAGCAGCCTCGCCGGGACAGTGAACACTGAAGCTTTCTTT. This codes for CASSLAGTVNTEAFF.

This chain connects TRBV5-1 to TRBJ2-7; the match to TRBD2 covers 10 bases. The CDR3 runs to 15 residues. V shed 0 bases and J 9 bases; nucleotides not matched to a gene: 9. Germline V gene sequence: CDR1 SGHRS, CDR2 YFSETQ. The CDR3 is CASSLDRLAGDPQYF. CDR3 bases: TGCGCCAGCAGCTTGGATCGGCTAGCGGGAGACCCGCAGTACTTC.

This chain joins TRBV4-3 and TRBJ2-7; a weak D match, TRBD2 (5 bases). Germline CDR1 and CDR2: LGHNA and YSLEER. The V gene lost 0 bases and the J gene lost 6 bases, with 15 bases spanning the gap. The CDR3 consists of 15 residues. CDR3 region: CASSQDPGLAGEQYF. The CDR3 DNA reads TGCGCCAGCAGCCAAGACCCCGGGCTAGCAGGCGAGCAGTACTTC.

The chain links TRBV15 to TRBJ2-1; 7 nucleotides align to TRBD2. Losses at the gene ends were 0 bases for V and 10 bases for J; bases not matched to a gene: 3. Germline CDR1 LNHNV, CDR2 YYDKDF (reference sequence). The CDR3 contains 13 residues. The CDR3 loop is CATSRDSGGEQFF. The CDR3 coding sequence is TGTGCCACCAGCAGAGATTCGGGGGGAGAGCAGTTCTTC.

The V gene is TRBV7-8, the J gene TRBJ2-7, with D unresolved. Between the trimmed V and J ends, which lost 1 base and 3 bases, there was a span of 7 bases. In germline, CDR1 is SGHVS, CDR2 FQNEAQ. The CDR3 consists of 13 residues. DNA of the CDR3: TGTGCCAGCAGCTTAGAGTCTAGCTACGAGCAGTACTTC. This sequence encodes CASSLESSYEQYF.

The chain has TRBV4-2 and TRBJ2-5, with a possible D match to TRBD2 (6 bases). V shed 0 bases and J shed 3 bases, with 11 bases lying between them. The CDR3 covers 15 residues. Germline CDR1 LGHNA, CDR2 YNFKEQ. CDR3 nucleotide sequence: TGTGCCAGCAGCCAAGATCATGGCGGGGAAGAGACCCAGTACTTC. This translates into CASSQDHGGEETQYF.

The chain has TRBV28 and TRBJ1-2; 9 bases fit TRBD1. V lost 6 bases to trimming and J lost 3 bases; unmatched junction nucleotides: 5. Per germline, CDR1 MDHEN and CDR2 SYDVKM. The CDR3 has 14 amino acids. In DNA form, the CDR3 reads TGTGCCAGCAGAACAGGGGGCAGTTACTATGGCTACACCTTC. This sequence encodes CASRTGGSYYGYTF.